This is a list of T cell receptor beta chains from one sample in a study of graft-versus-host responses after intestinal transplantation. For these receptors, no antigen is known. Data came from immunoSEQ multiplex PCR; TCRdb stores just in-frame clones and leaves some out. Among roughly 93,000 clones listed, around 92% were seen once. The sequences come from unstimulated CD8+ T cells sorted from spleen or lymph node cells, collected before transplant. The receptors derive from a human donor who was the organ donor for an intestinal transplant. Both conserved end residues are part of each CDR3. D genes are given only for firm matches. Rows give clone size only sometimes, using once, few, many, or a class for an expanded clone.

V gene	D gene	J gene	clone size	CDR3 DNA	CDR3 protein
TRBV27	TRBD2	TRBJ2-2	NA	TGTGCCAGCAGTTCAGGGCGGGGGGGCGGTCGGGAGCTGTTTTTT	CASSSGRGGGRELFF
TRBV7-2	NA	TRBJ2-7	NA	TGTGCCAGCAGCTTAGGGGGGCGCGAGCAGTACTTC	CASSLGGREQYF
TRBV4-1	NA	TRBJ1-6	NA	TGCGCCAGCAGCCAAGATAATCGGGATTTGACACCCCTCCACTTT	CASSQDNRDLTPLHF
TRBV7-3	NA	TRBJ1-1	NA	TGTGCCAGCAGCCGCTCAGGGAACACTGAAGCTTTCTTT	CASSRSGNTEAFF
TRBV20-1	NA	TRBJ2-7	once	TGCAGTGCTAGTTATCAGAACGAGCAGTACTTC	CSASYQNEQYF
TRBV27	NA	TRBJ1-3	NA	TGTGCCAGCATAGACCGCTTCGGGGACACCATATATTTT	CASIDRFGDTIYF
TRBV5-5	NA	TRBJ1-5	NA	TGTGCCAGCAGCTGGACGTGGGGAGGGGGCAATCAGCCCCAGCATTTT	CASSWTWGGGNQPQHF
TRBV28	NA	TRBJ1-2	NA	TGTGCCAGCAGTTTTTTCAGGGAAGTTTTTGGCTACACCTTC	CASSFFREVFGYTF
TRBV5-4	NA	TRBJ1-1	few	TGTGCCAGCAGCTTGGTTGGCAGGGAAGCTTTCTTT	CASSLVGREAFF
TRBV29-1	TRBD2	TRBJ2-2	NA	TGCAGCGTTGGACCGGGGTTGAGCGGGGGGGCCCCGGGGGAGCTGTTTTTT	CSVGPGLSGGAPGELFF
TRBV28	TRBD1	TRBJ1-1	NA	TGTGCCAGCAGCCCCCAACACAGGGGAGAGACTGAAGCTTTCTTT	CASSPQHRGETEAFF
TRBV4-1	NA	TRBJ1-2	once	TGCGCCAGCAGCCAAGATGCGGCCGAGTCTAACTATGGCTACACCTTC	CASSQDAAESNYGYTF
TRBV5-6	NA	TRBJ2-3	NA	TGTGCCAGCGCAGGCGGGGACTCAGATACGCAGTATTTT	CASAGGDSDTQYF
TRBV14	TRBD2	TRBJ2-7	NA	TGTGCCAGCAGCCTCCTCTCGGGGGGGTCCTACGAGCAGTACTTC	CASSLLSGGSYEQYF
TRBV29-1	NA	TRBJ2-7	NA	TGCAGCGTTGCGCAGGGTGGTGAGTACGAGCAGTACTTC	CSVAQGGEYEQYF
TRBV4-2	TRBD2	TRBJ2-7	NA	TGTGCCAGCAGCCTCGGACTAGCGGTAACCTACGAGCAGTACTTC	CASSLGLAVTYEQYF
TRBV7-2	NA	TRBJ1-1	NA	TGTGCCAGCAGTTTTGGTCCTTCAGGGAACACTGAAGCTTTCTTT	CASSFGPSGNTEAFF
TRBV4-3	TRBD1	TRBJ2-7	NA	TGCGCCAGCAGCCAGGGGACAGGGTACGAGCAGTACTTC	CASSQGTGYEQYF
TRBV11-3	NA	TRBJ2-7	NA	TGTGCCAGCAGCTCGGAGGCCGGCTACGAGCAGTACTTC	CASSSEAGYEQYF
TRBV15	NA	TRBJ2-5	NA	TGTGCCACCAGCAATCCCACAGGGAACTTCGAGACCCAGTACTTC	CATSNPTGNFETQYF
TRBV14	NA	TRBJ2-7	NA	TGTGCCAGCAGACTCGCGGGGGCGGACTACGAGCAGTACTTC	CASRLAGADYEQYF
TRBV7-9	NA	TRBJ2-3	once	TGTGCCAGCAGCGTGGGACAAGGGGCCACAGATACGCAGTATTTT	CASSVGQGATDTQYF
TRBV7-3	NA	TRBJ2-1	NA	TGTGCCAGCAGCAAACAGGGTTACTCCTACAATGAGCAGTTCTTC	CASSKQGYSYNEQFF
TRBV11-2	TRBD2	TRBJ2-1	NA	TGTGCCAGCAGCCCCCACTTCGGGGGGGGCCCATACAATGAGCAGTTCTTC	CASSPHFGGGPYNEQFF
TRBV4-1	NA	TRBJ2-4	NA	TGCGCCAGCAGCCAAGTTCACAGTGAAAACATTCAGTACTTC	CASSQVHSENIQYF
TRBV7-8	NA	TRBJ1-1	NA	TGTGCCAGCAGCCCAACAGGGACCGCTGAAGCTTTCTTT	CASSPTGTAEAFF
TRBV7-6	TRBD2	TRBJ2-7	NA	TGTGCCAGCAGCCCAGGGAGGGGCTACGAGCAGTACTTC	CASSPGRGYEQYF
TRBV2	TRBD1	TRBJ2-2	NA	TGTGCCAGGACAGGGGTAGGGGCCGGGGAGCTGTTTTTT	CARTGVGAGELFF
TRBV5-8	NA	TRBJ1-5	NA	TGTGCCAGCAGCTTTAACTGGGGCGGTCAGCCCCAGCATTTT	CASSFNWGGQPQHF
TRBV7-9	TRBD1	TRBJ2-3	NA	TGTGCCAGCAGCGGGACAGGGTTTTTTGATACGCAGTATTTT	CASSGTGFFDTQYF
TRBV5-4	NA	TRBJ1-4	NA	TGTGCCAGCAGCTTGGGGGGGGACAATGAAAAACTGTTTTTT	CASSLGGDNEKLFF
TRBV11-2	TRBD1	TRBJ1-2	NA	TGTGCCAGCAGCCCAAAGGCAGGGGGCTATGGCTACACCTTC	CASSPKAGGYGYTF
TRBV11-2	NA	TRBJ2-1	NA	TGTGCCAGCAGCTTAGAACCGGCGGGACCCTACAATGAGCAGTTCTTC	CASSLEPAGPYNEQFF
TRBV10-3	NA	TRBJ2-1	NA	TGTGCCATCGGCGGGTCCGGAAACACCGGGGGTGAGCAGTTCTTC	CAIGGSGNTGGEQFF
TRBV2	NA	TRBJ1-2	few	TGTGCCGCCAGCAGAGAGGACAGACCAAACTATGGCTACACCTTC	CAASREDRPNYGYTF
TRBV25-1	NA	TRBJ1-1	NA	TGTGCCAGCAGCCAGGGGATGAACACTGAAGCTTTCTTT	CASSQGMNTEAFF
TRBV7-9	TRBD1	TRBJ2-7	NA	TGTGCCAGCAGCTCCCCGACAGGGAAAGAGCAGTACTTC	CASSSPTGKEQYF
TRBV6-5	NA	TRBJ2-5	NA	TGTGCCAGCAGTTTAGGGGGGGGCTTTCAAGAGACCCAGTACTTC	CASSLGGGFQETQYF
TRBV5-6	NA	TRBJ1-5	NA	TGTGCCAGCAGCTCCCAGACAGGAGCAATAACTCAGCCCCAGCATTTT	CASSSQTGAITQPQHF
TRBV7-9	TRBD2	TRBJ2-3	NA	TGTGCCAGCAGCAACCTACTAGCGGGGGGGCTAACAGATACGCAGTATTTT	CASSNLLAGGLTDTQYF
TRBV6-1	NA	TRBJ2-7	NA	TGTGCCAGCAGTGAATTGGAGGGCCTGGGGCCCTACGAGCAGTACTTC	CASSELEGLGPYEQYF
TRBV19	NA	TRBJ1-2	NA	TGTGCCAGTAGTATAAACTCCTTCGCAGGGGACGGCTACACCTTC	CASSINSFAGDGYTF
TRBV15	TRBD1	TRBJ1-1	NA	TGTGCCACCAGCAGTCCTGGACAGGCTGGGAACACTGAAGCTTTCTTT	CATSSPGQAGNTEAFF